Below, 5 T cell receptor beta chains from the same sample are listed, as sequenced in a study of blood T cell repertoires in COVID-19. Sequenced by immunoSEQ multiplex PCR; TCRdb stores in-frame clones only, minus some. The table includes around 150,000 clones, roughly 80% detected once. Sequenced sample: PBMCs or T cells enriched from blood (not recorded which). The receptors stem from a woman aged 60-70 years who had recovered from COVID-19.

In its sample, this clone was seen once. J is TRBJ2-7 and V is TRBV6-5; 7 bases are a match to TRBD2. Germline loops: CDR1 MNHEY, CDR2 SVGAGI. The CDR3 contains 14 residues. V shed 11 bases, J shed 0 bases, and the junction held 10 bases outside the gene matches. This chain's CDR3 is CALGRGENSYEQYF. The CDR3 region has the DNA TGTGCCCTCGGACGGGGGGAAAACTCCTACGAGCAGTACTTC.

The CDR3 spells CASSYFWGHTEAFF. CDR3 coding DNA: TGTGCCAGCAGTTACTTCTGGGGGCACACTGAAGCTTTCTTT. J is TRBJ1-1 and V is TRBV6-5; tentative D call: TRBD1 (6 bases). This CDR3 is 14 amino acids long. Germline CDR1 is MNHEY and CDR2 is SVGAGI. V lost 1 base to trimming and J lost 3 bases, with 9 bases between them.

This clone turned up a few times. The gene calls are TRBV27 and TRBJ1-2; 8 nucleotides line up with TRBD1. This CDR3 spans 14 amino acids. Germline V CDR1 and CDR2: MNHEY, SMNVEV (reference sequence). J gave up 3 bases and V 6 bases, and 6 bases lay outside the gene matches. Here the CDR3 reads CASSPLQGDYGYTF. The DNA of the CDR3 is TGTGCCAGCAGCCCCTTACAGGGGGACTATGGCTACACCTTC.

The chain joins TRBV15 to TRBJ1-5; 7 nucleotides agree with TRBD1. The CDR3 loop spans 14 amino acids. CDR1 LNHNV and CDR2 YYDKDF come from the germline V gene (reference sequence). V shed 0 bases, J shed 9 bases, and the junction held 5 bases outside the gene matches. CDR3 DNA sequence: TGTGCCACCAGCAGAGATAGGGGGCTGGGGCCCCAGCATTTT. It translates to CATSRDRGLGPQHF.

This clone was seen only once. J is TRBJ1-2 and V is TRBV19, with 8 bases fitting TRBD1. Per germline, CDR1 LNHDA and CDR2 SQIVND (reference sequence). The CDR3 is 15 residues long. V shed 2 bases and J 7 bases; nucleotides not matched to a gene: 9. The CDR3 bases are TGTGCCAGTAGTATAATCCAGCAGGGGGCGAGTGGCTACACCTTC. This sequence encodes CASSIIQQGASGYTF.